These T cell receptor beta chains were read from a single sample in a study of blood T cell repertoires in COVID-19. Using immunoSEQ multiplex PCR, the repertoire was profiled, and TCRdb retains in-frame clones only, with some absent. The table shows about 200,000 clones, with about 88% occurring only once. The sequenced sample consisted of peripheral blood. The receptors shown here come from a man aged 55 to 70 with acute or convalescent COVID-19. Both conserved end residues are part of each CDR3. The order of the fields is V gene, CDR3 length, J gene, CDR3 protein.

TRBV18	17	TRBJ2-1	CASSPPGGGALWNEQFF
TRBV29-1	13	TRBJ2-7	CSVGTEGVGEQYF
TRBV6-1	16	TRBJ2-3	CASSERQGRRRDTQYF
TRBV7-8	16	TRBJ1-1	CASSPTRLTKNTEAFF
TRBV5-6	14	TRBJ1-6	CASSLRGYNSPLHF
TRBV7-2	14	TRBJ2-5	CASGRAGGQETQYF
TRBV10-1	16	TRBJ1-5	CASSPRDRRSNQPQHF
TRBV19	15	TRBJ2-5	CASSIRAGIQETQYF
TRBV15	16	TRBJ1-2	CATSSGLGQPIYGYTF
TRBV27	15	TRBJ1-1	CASSLFAGTNTEAFF
TRBV6-4	16	TRBJ2-5	CASSDGGQGAGETQYF
TRBV10-3	17	TRBJ2-7	CAISAPSTGTVAYEQYF
TRBV19	15	TRBJ2-2	CASSIAPGPTGELFF
TRBV4-1	14	TRBJ2-1	CASSQDPWEDEQFF
TRBV5-1	13	TRBJ1-2	CASSPDGVYGYTF
TRBV28	14	TRBJ1-4	CASSFDRARGKLFF
TRBV6-5	12	TRBJ2-3	CARGQGPDTQYF
TRBV30	14	TRBJ1-5	CAWSRQGTNQPQHF
TRBV5-1	16	TRBJ2-1	CASSLAAGSSYNEQFF
TRBV7-8	15	TRBJ2-7	CASSPDTANYYEQYF
TRBV6-1	16	TRBJ1-2	CASSVNRGPSGYGYTF
TRBV6-5	14	TRBJ2-1	CASSSGGSYNEQFF
TRBV19	13	TRBJ1-1	CASSILRGTEAFF
TRBV7-9	15	TRBJ1-5	CASSLAGQGAQPQHF
TRBV9	16	TRBJ1-2	CASSVDLGQSNYGYTF
TRBV29-1	15	TRBJ2-7	CSVGTRTGGRYEQYF
TRBV27	13	TRBJ2-1	CASTGLTYNEQFF
TRBV28	14	TRBJ2-5	CASSTAPGSETQYF
TRBV6-2/TRBV6-3	14	TRBJ2-7	CASSSSGGLYEQYF
TRBV4-2	16	TRBJ2-5	CASSQGESGGQETQYF
TRBV29-1	16	TRBJ2-5	CSVEGYGFESQETQYF
TRBV6-4	14	TRBJ2-7	CASKKEGAAYEQYF
TRBV11-2	16	TRBJ1-5	CASSPGEGVSNQPQHF
TRBV11-2	14	TRBJ1-6	CASSGRTGNSPLHF
TRBV5-1	18	TRBJ2-2	CASSSGLAGGRGTGELFF
TRBV11-2	16	TRBJ2-5	CASSLAGGLLRETQYF
TRBV4-3	16	TRBJ1-2	CASSQARGGEFYGYTF
TRBV29-1	12	TRBJ2-1	CSAGGVPHEQFF
TRBV23-1	20	TRBJ1-5	CASSQSCRTPNPDSNQPQHF
TRBV7-2	17	TRBJ2-1	CASSLGPAGGPGNEQFF
TRBV19	14	TRBJ1-1	CASSIQGMNTEAFF
TRBV5-1	14	TRBJ2-7	CASSLGLRGYEQYF
TRBV11-1	15	TRBJ2-7	CASSSGQGLSYEQYF
TRBV2	14	TRBJ1-4	CASRVQGTNEKLFF
TRBV6-6	12	TRBJ1-1	CASSSLQGEAFF
TRBV5-1	12	TRBJ2-5	CASREGQETQYF